The 21 T cell receptor beta chains listed next were all sequenced from one sample in a study of CD8+ T cells in alopecia areata. Once RNA had been extracted, it was reverse transcribed into cDNA to act as the sequencing template. Repertoires were generated with immunoSEQ multiplex PCR, while TCRdb's copy carries only in-frame clones and drops some. The sample consists of 75,000 to 100,000 clones, more than 65% of them appearing once. Stated treatment: oral pan-JAK inhibitor, 5-10 mg twice daily. Material: CD8+ T cells sorted from blood, obtained at week 44, from a patient treated with tofacitinib. The source is a human donor with alopecia areata.

The V and J genes are TRBV29-1 and TRBJ1-2; D uncertain. The germline gives CDR1 SQVTM, CDR2 ANQGSEA. V lost 3 bases to trimming and J lost 3 bases, with 8 bases between them. The CDR3 extends over 12 amino acids. In DNA, the CDR3 is TGCAGCGTTGACAGGCCGGACTATGGCTACACCTTC. Its translation: CSVDRPDYGYTF.

There are a few counts of this clone. V is TRBV6-5 and J is TRBJ1-2; 11 nucleotides align to TRBD1. The germline gives CDR1 MNHEY, CDR2 SVGAGI. The CDR3 contains 13 residues. The ends lost 6 bases at V and 8 bases at J; junction bases unmatched: 5. The CDR3 protein is CASRPGQGVGYTF. Here the CDR3 DNA reads TGTGCCAGCAGACCGGGACAGGGGGTCGGCTACACCTTC.

DNA for the CDR3: TGTGCCAGCAGTGAGTGGGGATTCCAAGAGACCCAGTACTTC. It is translated as CASSEWGFQETQYF. The rearrangement uses TRBV25-1 and TRBJ2-5, with D uncertain. V lost 3 bases to trimming and J lost 1 base, with 9 bases between them. Germline V gene data show CDR1 as MGHDK and CDR2 as SYGVNS. This CDR3 is built from 14 residues.

This clone has more than one count but fewer than ten. The rearrangement joins TRBV19 to TRBJ2-6, with D uncertain. The ends were cut back, 5 bases at V and 2 bases at J, with 7 bases in the middle. The CDR3 covers 14 residues. Germline assignment: CDR1 LNHDA and CDR2 SQIVND (reference sequence). The CDR3 loop reads CASSVAAGANVLTF. In DNA form, the CDR3 reads TGTGCCAGTAGTGTTGCTGCTGGGGCCAACGTCCTGACTTTC.

The V gene is TRBV6-5, the J gene TRBJ1-2; D is unresolved. V was pared by 2 bases and J by 6 bases, with 4 bases between. Germline V lookup: CDR1 MNHEY, CDR2 SVGAGI. The length of the CDR3 is 11 residues. The CDR3 DNA reads TGTGCCAGCAGTTACAGGGATGGCTACACCTTC. It yields the protein CASSYRDGYTF.

This clone was recorded a few times. The CDR3 coding sequence is TGTGCCAGCAGTTTCGGGCGGGGGGATGAGCAGTTCTTC. It encodes CASSFGRGDEQFF. The chain recombines TRBV27 with TRBJ2-1; 8 nucleotides match TRBD2. The CDR3 runs to 13 residues. V trimming: 3 bases; J trimming: 8 bases; junction bases outside the gene matches: 3. From germline, CDR1 is MNHEY and CDR2 SMNVEV (reference sequence).

As concerns this clone: Sequence at one end of the junction differs from germline and may be a read error. V gene TRBV4-3 combines with J gene TRBJ1-1; D is undetermined. The CDR3 has 15 residues. The V gene's germline CDR1 is LGHNA and CDR2 YSLEER. Written as DNA, the CDR3 is TGCGCCAGCAGCCAAGATGGGGTCGGGAACGCTGAAGCTTTCTTT. It encodes CASSQDGVGNAEAFF.

This clone was observed a single time. The chain uses TRBV9 and TRBJ2-2; D gene unclear. From germline, CDR1 is SGDLS and CDR2 YYNGEE. This CDR3 is built from 16 residues. The V end lost 3 bases, the J end lost 1 base, and 13 bases lay between the germline ends. CDR3 protein: CASSADEAMNTGELFF. As DNA, the CDR3 is TGTGCCAGCAGCGCTGACGAGGCTATGAACACCGGGGAGCTGTTTTTT.

The rearrangement joins TRBV2 to TRBJ1-2, with 9 bases matching TRBD1. The CDR3 has 14 amino acids. Germline trimming cut 6 bases from V and 5 bases from J; bases unmatched to any gene: 7. Germline CDR1 is SNHLY and CDR2 is FYNNEI. CDR3 residues: CASRDRDRAYGYTF. The CDR3 region has the DNA TGTGCCAGCAGGGACCGGGACAGGGCTTATGGCTACACCTTC.

V and J are TRBV4-3 and TRBJ2-6; weak D call: TRBD1 (6 bases). Germline V lookup: CDR1 LGHNA, CDR2 YSLEER. V shed 1 base and J shed 1 base, with 14 bases lying between them. The CDR3 is 18 residues long. CDR3 sequence: CASSQGEQGNSGANVLTF. CDR3 nucleotides: TGCGCCAGCAGCCAAGGGGAACAGGGAAATTCTGGGGCCAACGTCCTGACTTTC.

This chain joins TRBV30 and TRBJ1-1, with D unresolved. The CDR3 spans 12 residues. Deletions cut 7 bases from V and 2 bases from J, with 11 bases between. The germline CDR1 and CDR2 sequences are GTSNPN and SVGIG (reference sequence). For the CDR3, the DNA is TGTGCCTCCCTCCGCTCAAACACTGAAGCTTTCTTT. It yields the protein CASLRSNTEAFF.

The rearrangement links TRBV18 to TRBJ1-2; 8 bases agree with TRBD1. The V segment lost 6 bases and the J segment 3 bases; nucleotides outside the gene matches: 12. Looked up from germline, CDR1 is KGHSH and CDR2 is LQKENI. CDR3 size: 16 residues. This CDR3 reads CASSHSRQGNDYGYTF. The CDR3 bases are TGTGCCAGCTCCCATAGCAGACAGGGGAACGACTATGGCTACACCTTC.

The rearrangement links TRBV10-2 to TRBJ2-3, with 12 bases aligning to TRBD2. V shed 8 bases and J 2 bases; nucleotides not matched to a gene: 2. This CDR3 has 14 amino acids. In germline, CDR1 is WSHSY, CDR2 SAAADI. In DNA, the CDR3 is TGCGCCAGCCGGACTAGCGGGGTCACAGATACGCAGTATTTT. It codes for CASRTSGVTDTQYF.

There are a few counts of this clone. The rearrangement links TRBV18 to TRBJ2-5, with TRBD1 as a possible D gene (6 bases). The germline V gene encodes CDR1 KGHSH and CDR2 LQKENI. The V and J ends lost 4 bases and 3 bases respectively, with 12 bases between them. The CDR3 is 14 amino acids. The CDR3 DNA follows: TGTGCCAGCTCACGCCAGGGGAAGGAAGAGACCCAGTACTTC. This translates into CASSRQGKEETQYF.

A word on this clone: The germline gene is not matched at one end of the junction; a read error may be the cause. Other DNA sequences in the sample encode the same CDR3. This chain links TRBV30 with TRBJ1-2, with D tentatively TRBD1 (6 bases). The CDR3 sequence is 14 residues long. Germline V gene sequence: CDR1 GTSNPN, CDR2 SVGIG (reference sequence). The CDR3 nucleotides are TGTGCCTGGAGAGAAACAGGGAGAGTCCGTGGCTACACCTTT. Its translation is CAWRETGRVRGYTF.

The CDR3: CASGASGAQFF. CDR3 coding DNA: TGTGCCAGCGGGGCTAGCGGGGCCCAGTTCTTC. The V call is TRBV9, the J call TRBJ2-1, with 9 bases identical to TRBD2. Germline trimming cut 7 bases from V and 13 bases from J; bases unmatched to any gene: 6. Germline lookup yields CDR1 SGDLS and CDR2 YYNGEE. There are 11 residues in the CDR3.

This sequence joins TRBV2 and TRBJ1-1; D not certain. The CDR3 is made up of 10 amino acids. V lost 7 bases, J lost 7 bases, and 7 bases lay in between. Germline V lookup: CDR1 SNHLY, CDR2 FYNNEI. The CDR3 DNA reads as TGTGCCAGCATAGCGGGTGAAGCTTTCTTT. Its translation is CASIAGEAFF. The full variable domain, completed using reference TRBV2 and TRBJ1-1, is EPEVTQTPSHQVTQMGQEVILRCVPISNHLYFYWYRQILGQKVEFLVSFYNNEISEKSEIFDDQFSVERPDGSNFTLKIRSTKLEDSAMYFCASIAGEAFFGQGTRLTVV.

The rearrangement uses TRBV29-1 and TRBJ1-1, with 9 bases aligning to TRBD1. This CDR3 region has 13 residues. Germline CDR1 reads SQVTM; CDR2 reads ANQGSEA. V was clipped by 7 bases and J by 3 bases; unmatched bases: 6. The CDR3 sequence is CSAPQGADTEAFF. CDR3 DNA sequence: TGCAGCGCACCACAGGGGGCCGACACTGAAGCTTTCTTT.

There are a few counts of this clone. V is TRBV10-3 and J is TRBJ2-2; 7 bases are shared with TRBD1. CDR1 is ENHRY and CDR2 is SYGVKD in the germline V gene. This CDR3 spans 15 amino acids. The V segment lost 6 bases and the J segment 3 bases; nucleotides outside the gene matches: 7. CDR3 coding DNA: TGTGCCATCAGCCAAGACAGGGCAGACACCGGGGAGCTGTTTTTT. Translated, it gives CAISQDRADTGELFF.

CDR3 DNA: TGTGCCAGCAACTCGGGGGGGCCGTTATCTGATGAGCAGTTCTTC. Its protein is CASNSGGPLSDEQFF. This chain joins TRBV6-6 and TRBJ2-1; 8 bases map to TRBD2. V was pared by 7 bases and J by 8 bases, with 13 bases of the junction left unmatched. The CDR3 has 15 residues. Looked up from germline, CDR1 is MNHNY and CDR2 is SVGAGI (reference sequence).

The gene calls are TRBV4-3 and TRBJ1-2; 8 nucleotides align to TRBD1. Per germline, CDR1 LGHNA and CDR2 YSLEER. After removal of 0 bases from V and 3 bases from J, the junction contained 6 bases not matched to a gene. This CDR3 has 16 amino acids. The CDR3 nucleotides are TGCGCCAGCAGCCAAGATTCAGGGGGCGGTTACTATGGCTACACCTTC. Its translation is CASSQDSGGGYYGYTF.